Described below is a single TCR beta chain sequence and its context. Its antigen is currently unknown. Patients with a history of autoimmune disease or on systemic immunosuppression were excluded. The V end lost 4 bases, the J end lost 4 bases, and 6 bases lay between the germline ends. Looked up from germline, CDR1 is SGHRS and CDR2 is YFSETQ. CDR3 length equals 13 residues. These data are taken from a study of OX40 agonist ivuxolimab in advanced cancers. In the study overall: One patient with hepatocellular carcinoma and two with cutaneous melanoma, three in all, had partial responses.

Overall study results and limits: Dosing at 0.1 to 3.0 mg/kg was accompanied by clonal expansion of CD4+ and CD8+ blood T cells by week 6. On average, CD8+ T cells had more expanded clones than CD4+.

The data were produced by immunoSEQ multiplex PCR, yet TCRdb's version contains in-frame clones alone and is incomplete. The sample lists 100,000 to 150,000 clones; around 92% were seen once. The sequence was obtained from an adult with an advanced solid tumor such as melanoma, head and neck, liver or kidney cancer. The genes are TRBV5-1 and TRBJ1-6; D uncertain. The sequences come from CD4+ or CD8+ T cells sorted from blood, collected in a trial of the OX40 agonist ivuxolimab. This chain's CDR3 is CASSGDYNSPLHF. The CDR3 DNA reads TGCGCCAGCAGCGGGGATTATAATTCACCCCTCCACTTT.